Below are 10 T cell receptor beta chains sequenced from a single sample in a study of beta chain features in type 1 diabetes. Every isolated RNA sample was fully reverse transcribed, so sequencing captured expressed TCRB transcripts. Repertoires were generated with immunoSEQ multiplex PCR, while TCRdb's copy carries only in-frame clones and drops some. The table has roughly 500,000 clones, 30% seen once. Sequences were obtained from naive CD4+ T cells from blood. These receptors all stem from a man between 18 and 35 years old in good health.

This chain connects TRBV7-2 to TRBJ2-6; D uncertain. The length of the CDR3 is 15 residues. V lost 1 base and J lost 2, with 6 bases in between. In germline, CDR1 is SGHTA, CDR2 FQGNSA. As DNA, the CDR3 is TGTGCCAGCAGCTTAGGAGTCCCTGGGGCCAACGTCCTGACTTTC. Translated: CASSLGVPGANVLTF.

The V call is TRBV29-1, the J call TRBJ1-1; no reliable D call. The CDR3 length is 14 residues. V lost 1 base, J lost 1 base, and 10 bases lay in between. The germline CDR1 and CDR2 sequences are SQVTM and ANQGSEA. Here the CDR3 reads CSVEGPRTNTEAFF. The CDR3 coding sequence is TGCAGCGTTGAAGGCCCCAGGACGAACACTGAAGCTTTCTTT.

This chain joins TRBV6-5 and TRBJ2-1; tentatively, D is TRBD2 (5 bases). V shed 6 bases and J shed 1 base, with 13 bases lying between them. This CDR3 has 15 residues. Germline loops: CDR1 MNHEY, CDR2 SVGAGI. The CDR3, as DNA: TGTGCCAGCAGGATGAGGGTGGGGTCCTACAATGAGCAGTTCTTC. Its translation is CASRMRVGSYNEQFF.

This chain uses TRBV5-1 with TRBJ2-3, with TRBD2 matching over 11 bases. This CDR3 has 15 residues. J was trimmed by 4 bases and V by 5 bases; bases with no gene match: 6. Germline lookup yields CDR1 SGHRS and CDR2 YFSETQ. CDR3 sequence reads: CASRLLAGEADTQYF. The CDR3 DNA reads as TGCGCCAGCAGATTACTAGCGGGAGAAGCAGATACGCAGTATTTT.

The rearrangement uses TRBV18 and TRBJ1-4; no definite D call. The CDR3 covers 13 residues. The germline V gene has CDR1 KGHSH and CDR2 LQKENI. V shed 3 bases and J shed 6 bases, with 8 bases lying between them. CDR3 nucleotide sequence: TGTGCCAGCTCACCCCGTCCGGATGAAAAACTGTTTTTT. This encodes CASSPRPDEKLFF.

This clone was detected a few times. The CDR3 sequence is CASSLYGRSLNIQYF. CDR3 DNA: TGTGCCAGCAGTTTATACGGGAGAAGTCTAAACATTCAGTACTTC. The chain employs TRBV28 and TRBJ2-4; tentatively, D is TRBD2 (6 bases). Trimming shortened V by 1 base and J by 6 bases, and 13 bases separated the two germline ends. The CDR3 runs to 15 residues. Germline CDR1 and CDR2: MDHEN and SYDVKM.

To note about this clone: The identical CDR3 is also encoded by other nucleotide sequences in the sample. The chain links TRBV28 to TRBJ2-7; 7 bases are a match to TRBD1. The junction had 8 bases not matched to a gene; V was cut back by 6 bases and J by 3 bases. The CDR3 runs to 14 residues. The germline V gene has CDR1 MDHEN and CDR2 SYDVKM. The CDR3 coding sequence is TGTGCCAGCAGGCAGCCGGGACAGCTCTACGAGCAGTACTTC. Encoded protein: CASRQPGQLYEQYF.

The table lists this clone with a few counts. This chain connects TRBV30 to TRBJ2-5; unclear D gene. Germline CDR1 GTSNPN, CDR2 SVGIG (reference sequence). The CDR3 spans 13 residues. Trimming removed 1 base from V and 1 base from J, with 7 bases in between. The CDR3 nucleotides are TGTGCCTGGAGTGCGGTCGTCCAAGAGACCCAGTACTTC. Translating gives CAWSAVVQETQYF.

CDR3 DNA: TGTGCCAGCAGCCCTGGATTAATGAACACTGAAGCTTTCTTT. The encoded protein is CASSPGLMNTEAFF. The chain carries TRBV7-2 and TRBJ1-1, with D unresolved. The CDR3 has 14 residues. The germline V gene has CDR1 SGHTA and CDR2 FQGNSA. Trimming shortened V by 5 bases and J by 0 bases, and 10 bases separated the two germline ends.

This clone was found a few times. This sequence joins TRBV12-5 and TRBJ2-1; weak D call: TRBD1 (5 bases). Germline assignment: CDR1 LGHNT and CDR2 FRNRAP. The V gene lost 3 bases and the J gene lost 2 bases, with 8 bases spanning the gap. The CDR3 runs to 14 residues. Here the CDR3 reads CASGFQDTYNEQFF. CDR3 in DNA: TGTGCTAGTGGTTTTCAGGACACCTACAATGAGCAGTTCTTC.